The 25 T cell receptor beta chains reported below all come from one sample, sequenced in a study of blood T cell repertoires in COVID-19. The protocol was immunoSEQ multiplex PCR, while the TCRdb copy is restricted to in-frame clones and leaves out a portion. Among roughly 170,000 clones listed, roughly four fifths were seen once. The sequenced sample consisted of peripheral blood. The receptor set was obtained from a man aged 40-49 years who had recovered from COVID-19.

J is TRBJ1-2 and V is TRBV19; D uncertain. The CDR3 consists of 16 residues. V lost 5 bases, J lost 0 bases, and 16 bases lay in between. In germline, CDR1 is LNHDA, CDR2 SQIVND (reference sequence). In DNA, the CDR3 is TGTGCCAGTAGTTCGCTCCTATCCCTCACTAACTATGGCTACACCTTC. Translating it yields CASSSLLSLTNYGYTF. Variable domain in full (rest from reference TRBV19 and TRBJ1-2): DGGITQSPKYLFRKEGQNVTLSCEQNLNHDAMYWYRQDPGQGLRLIYYSQIVNDFQKGDIAEGYSVSREKKESFPLTVTSAQKNPTAFYLCASSSLLSLTNYGYTFGSGTRLTVV.

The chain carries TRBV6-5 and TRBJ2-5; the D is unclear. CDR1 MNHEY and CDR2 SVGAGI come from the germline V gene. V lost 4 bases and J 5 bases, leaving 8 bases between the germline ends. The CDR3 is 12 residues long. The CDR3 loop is CASSSSEETQYF. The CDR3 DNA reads TGTGCCAGCAGTTCCAGCGAGGAGACCCAGTACTTC.

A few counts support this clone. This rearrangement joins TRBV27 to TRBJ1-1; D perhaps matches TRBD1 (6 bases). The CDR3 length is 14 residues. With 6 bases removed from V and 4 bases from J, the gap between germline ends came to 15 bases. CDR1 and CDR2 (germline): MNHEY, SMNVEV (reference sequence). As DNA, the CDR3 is TGTGCCAGCAGCTCACAGGGTCCGAGCACTGAAGCTTTCTTT. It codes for CASSSQGPSTEAFF.

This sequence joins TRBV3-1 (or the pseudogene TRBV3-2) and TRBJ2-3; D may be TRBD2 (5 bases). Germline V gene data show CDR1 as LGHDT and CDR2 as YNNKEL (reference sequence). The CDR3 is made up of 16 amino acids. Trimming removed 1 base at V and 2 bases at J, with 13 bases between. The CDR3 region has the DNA TGTGCCAGCAGCCAAGGGGTGGGAGTTTACACAGATACGCAGTATTTT. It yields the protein CASSQGVGVYTDTQYF.

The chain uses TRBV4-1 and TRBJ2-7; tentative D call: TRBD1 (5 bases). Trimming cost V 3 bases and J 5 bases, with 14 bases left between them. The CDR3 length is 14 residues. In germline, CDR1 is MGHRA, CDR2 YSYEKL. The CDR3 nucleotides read TGCGCCAGCAGCCAGGTGCAGGGCGTAGACGAGCAGTACTTC. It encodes CASSQVQGVDEQYF.

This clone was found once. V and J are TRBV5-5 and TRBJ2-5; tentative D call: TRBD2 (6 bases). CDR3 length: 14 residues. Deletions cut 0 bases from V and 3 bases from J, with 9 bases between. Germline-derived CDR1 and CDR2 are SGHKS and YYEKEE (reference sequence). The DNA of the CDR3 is TGTGCCAGCAGCTTGGGACTAGGGGAAGAGACCCAGTACTTC. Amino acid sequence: CASSLGLGEETQYF.

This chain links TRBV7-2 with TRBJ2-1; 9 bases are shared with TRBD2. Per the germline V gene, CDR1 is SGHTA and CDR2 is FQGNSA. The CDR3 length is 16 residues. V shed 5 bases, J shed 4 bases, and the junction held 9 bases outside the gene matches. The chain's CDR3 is CASSPIPLAGYNEQFF. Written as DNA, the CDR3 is TGTGCCAGCAGCCCGATACCCCTAGCGGGGTACAATGAGCAGTTCTTC. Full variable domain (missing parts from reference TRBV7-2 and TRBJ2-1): GAGVSQSPSNKVTEKGKDVELRCDPISGHTALYWYRQSLGQGLEFLIYFQGNSAPDKSGLPSDRFSAERTGGSVSTLTIQRTQQEDSAVYLCASSPIPLAGYNEQFFGPGTRLTVL.

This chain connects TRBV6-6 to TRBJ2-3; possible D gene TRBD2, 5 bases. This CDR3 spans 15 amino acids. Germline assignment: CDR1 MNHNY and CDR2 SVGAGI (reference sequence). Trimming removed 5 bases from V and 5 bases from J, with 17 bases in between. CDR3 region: CASSPPSGSGDTQYF. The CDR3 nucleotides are TGTGCCAGCAGTCCCCCCAGCGGTTCAGGAGATACGCAGTATTTT.

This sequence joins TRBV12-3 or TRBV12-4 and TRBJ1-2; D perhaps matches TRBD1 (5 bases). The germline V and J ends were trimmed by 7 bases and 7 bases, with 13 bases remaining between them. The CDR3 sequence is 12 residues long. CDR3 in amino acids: CASNGREAGYTF. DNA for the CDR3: TGTGCCAGCAATGGCAGGGAAGCTGGCTACACCTTC.

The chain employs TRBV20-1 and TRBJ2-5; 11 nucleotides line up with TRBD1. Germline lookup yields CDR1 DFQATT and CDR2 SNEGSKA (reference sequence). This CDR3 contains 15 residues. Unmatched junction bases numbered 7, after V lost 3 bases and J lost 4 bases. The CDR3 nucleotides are TGCAGTGCTAGTTTTGTGGGGACAGGGGGAGAGACCCAGTACTTC. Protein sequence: CSASFVGTGGETQYF.

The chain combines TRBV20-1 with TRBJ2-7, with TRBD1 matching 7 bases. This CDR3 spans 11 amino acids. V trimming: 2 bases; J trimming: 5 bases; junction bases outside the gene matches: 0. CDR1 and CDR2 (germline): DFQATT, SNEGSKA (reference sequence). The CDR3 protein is CSARQGDEQYF. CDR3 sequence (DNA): TGCAGTGCTAGACAGGGGGACGAGCAGTACTTC.

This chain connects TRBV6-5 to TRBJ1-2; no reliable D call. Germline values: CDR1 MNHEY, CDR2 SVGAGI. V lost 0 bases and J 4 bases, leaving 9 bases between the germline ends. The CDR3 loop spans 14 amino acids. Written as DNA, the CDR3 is TGTGCCAGCAGTTACTCAAGGGAGTCCTATGGCTACACCTTC. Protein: CASSYSRESYGYTF.

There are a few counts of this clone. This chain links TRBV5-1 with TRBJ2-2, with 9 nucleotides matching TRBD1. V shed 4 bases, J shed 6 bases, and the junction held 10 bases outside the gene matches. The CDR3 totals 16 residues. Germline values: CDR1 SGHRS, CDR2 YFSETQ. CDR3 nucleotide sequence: TGCGCCAGCAGCCCTTATCCGGGACAGGGAGCCGGGGAGCTGTTTTTT. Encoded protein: CASSPYPGQGAGELFF.

The CDR3 reads CASTRTGPDEQYF. The CDR3 coding sequence is TGTGCCAGCACCCGGACAGGGCCCGACGAGCAGTACTTC. The chain is built from TRBV11-2 and TRBJ2-7; 8 bases are a match to TRBD1. This CDR3 region has 13 residues. V shed 7 bases and J 5 bases; nucleotides not matched to a gene: 7. CDR1 and CDR2 from the germline V gene are SGHAT and FQNNGV.

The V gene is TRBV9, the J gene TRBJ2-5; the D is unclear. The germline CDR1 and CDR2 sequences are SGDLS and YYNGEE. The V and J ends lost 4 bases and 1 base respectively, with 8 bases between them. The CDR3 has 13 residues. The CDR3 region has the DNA TGTGCCAGCAGCTCCGGGTTCCAAGAGACCCAGTACTTC. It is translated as CASSSGFQETQYF.

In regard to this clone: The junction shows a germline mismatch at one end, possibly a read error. CDR3 bases: TGTGCCAGCAGTGAGGGACAGCTCGCCTTC. Amino acid sequence: CASSEGQLAF. The chain combines TRBV2 with TRBJ1-2; 7 bases agree with TRBD1. The length of the CDR3 is 10 residues. Germline V gene lookup returns CDR1 SNHLY and CDR2 FYNNEI.

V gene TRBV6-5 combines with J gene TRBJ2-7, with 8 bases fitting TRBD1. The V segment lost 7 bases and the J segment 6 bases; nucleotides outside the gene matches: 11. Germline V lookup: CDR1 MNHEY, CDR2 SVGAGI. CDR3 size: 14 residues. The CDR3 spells CASTRVQGGREQYF. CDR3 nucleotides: TGTGCCAGCACCAGGGTACAGGGGGGACGCGAGCAGTACTTC.

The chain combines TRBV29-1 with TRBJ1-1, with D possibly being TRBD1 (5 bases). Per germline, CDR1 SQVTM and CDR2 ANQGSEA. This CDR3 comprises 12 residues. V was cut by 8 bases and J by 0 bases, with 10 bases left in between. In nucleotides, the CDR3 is TGCAGCCCCATGACAGTGAACACTGAAGCTTTCTTT. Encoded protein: CSPMTVNTEAFF.

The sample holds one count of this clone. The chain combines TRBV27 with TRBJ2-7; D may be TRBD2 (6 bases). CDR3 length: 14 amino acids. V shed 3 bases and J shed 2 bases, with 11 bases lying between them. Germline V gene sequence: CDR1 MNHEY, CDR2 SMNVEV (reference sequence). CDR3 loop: CASSFGTGAYEQYF. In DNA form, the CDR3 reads TGTGCCAGCAGTTTTGGGACGGGAGCCTACGAGCAGTACTTC.

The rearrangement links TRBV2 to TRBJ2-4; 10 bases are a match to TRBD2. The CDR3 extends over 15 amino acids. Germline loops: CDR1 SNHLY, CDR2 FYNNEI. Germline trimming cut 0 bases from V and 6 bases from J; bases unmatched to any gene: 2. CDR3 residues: CASSEALAGGNIQYF. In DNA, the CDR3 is TGTGCCAGCAGTGAAGCGTTAGCGGGGGGAAACATTCAGTACTTC.

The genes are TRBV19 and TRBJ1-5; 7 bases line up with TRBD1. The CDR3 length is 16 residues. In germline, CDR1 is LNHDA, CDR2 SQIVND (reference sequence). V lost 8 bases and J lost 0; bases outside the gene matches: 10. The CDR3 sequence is CASSRDSRYSNQPQHF. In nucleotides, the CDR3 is TGTGCCAGTTCTCGGGACAGCCGTTATAGCAATCAGCCCCAGCATTTT.

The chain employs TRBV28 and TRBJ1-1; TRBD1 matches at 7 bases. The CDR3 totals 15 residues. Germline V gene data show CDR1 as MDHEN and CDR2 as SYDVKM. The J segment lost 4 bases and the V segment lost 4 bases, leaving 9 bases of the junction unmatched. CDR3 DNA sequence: TGTGCCAGCAGTTCACCGACAGGGCCGGCCACTGAAGCTTTCTTT. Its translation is CASSSPTGPATEAFF.

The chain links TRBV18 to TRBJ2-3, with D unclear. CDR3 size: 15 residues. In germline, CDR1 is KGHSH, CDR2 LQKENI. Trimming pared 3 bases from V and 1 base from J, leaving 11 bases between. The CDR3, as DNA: TGTGCCAGCTCACCCGTTTCCAGTCGCACAGATACGCAGTATTTT. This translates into CASSPVSSRTDTQYF.

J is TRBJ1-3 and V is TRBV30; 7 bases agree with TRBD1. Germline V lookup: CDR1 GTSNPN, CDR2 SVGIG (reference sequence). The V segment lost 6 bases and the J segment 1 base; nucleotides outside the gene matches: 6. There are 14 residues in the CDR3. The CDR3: CACHRGGSGNTIYF. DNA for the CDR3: TGTGCCTGCCACAGGGGTGGGTCTGGAAACACCATATATTTT.

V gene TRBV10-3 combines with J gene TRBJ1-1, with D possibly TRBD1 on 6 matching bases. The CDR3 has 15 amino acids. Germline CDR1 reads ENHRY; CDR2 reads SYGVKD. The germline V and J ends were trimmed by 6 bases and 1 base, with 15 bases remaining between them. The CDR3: CAIRSKDSRNTEAFF. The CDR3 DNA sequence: TGTGCCATCAGATCGAAGGACAGCAGGAACACTGAAGCTTTCTTT.